This T cell receptor beta chain stems from a study of blood T cells in healthy people across ages. The CDR3 loop spans 15 amino acids. Trimming took 3 bases from V and 1 from J, leaving 11 bases between them. In germline, CDR1 is SGHTA, CDR2 FQGNSA. Together with a sample-barcoded 5' primer, a J-beta primer mix was included in a second PCR lasting 7 to 11 cycles. Carrying 12 random nucleotides, a template-switch adaptor labeled each individual cDNA molecule. TCRdb redid the calling of the 5' RACE reads with MiXCR, one entry per CDR3 protein. The table shows about 540,000 distinct CDR3 sequences, with about 25% occurring only once. This clonotype came up once. Its specificity is not known. General study results and limits: Estimated diversity across one million T cells was deemed an underestimate. Both naive CD4+ cell counts and diversity were greater in long-lived donors than in aged donors.

This same sample was also part of a study on T cells of mothers and their children. That paper states: Each child gave a few million TCR beta CDR3 reads (each mother, over 9 million).

The sequence derives from a boy under 18 in good health. The chain joins TRBV7-2 to TRBJ2-3; D possibly matches TRBD1 or TRBD2 (5 bases each). What was sequenced was blood. The CDR3: CASSLVRGGTDTQYF. For the CDR3, the DNA is TGTGCCAGCAGCTTGGTAAGGGGAGGCACAGATACGCAGTATTTT.